This T cell receptor (beta chain) is from a study of control samples from healthy donors and cancer patients. Sequencing used immunoSEQ multiplex PCR; TCRdb keeps in-frame clones, though not all of them. The table lists approximately 88,000 clones, about 89% of them singletons, with roughly 0.9% in the top ten. J was trimmed by 3 bases and V by 1 base; bases with no gene match: 9. The CDR3 loop spans 18 amino acids. CDR1 and CDR2 (germline): MGHRA, YSYEKL. The chain is built from TRBV4-1 and TRBJ2-3, with TRBD2 matching 11 bases. This receptor was taken from a woman between 25 and 40 years old in good health. Sequencing used blood. CDR3 sequence: CASSQAPFLAGGTDTQYF. Here the CDR3 DNA reads TGCGCCAGCAGCCAAGCCCCCTTCCTAGCGGGAGGAACAGATACGCAGTATTTT.